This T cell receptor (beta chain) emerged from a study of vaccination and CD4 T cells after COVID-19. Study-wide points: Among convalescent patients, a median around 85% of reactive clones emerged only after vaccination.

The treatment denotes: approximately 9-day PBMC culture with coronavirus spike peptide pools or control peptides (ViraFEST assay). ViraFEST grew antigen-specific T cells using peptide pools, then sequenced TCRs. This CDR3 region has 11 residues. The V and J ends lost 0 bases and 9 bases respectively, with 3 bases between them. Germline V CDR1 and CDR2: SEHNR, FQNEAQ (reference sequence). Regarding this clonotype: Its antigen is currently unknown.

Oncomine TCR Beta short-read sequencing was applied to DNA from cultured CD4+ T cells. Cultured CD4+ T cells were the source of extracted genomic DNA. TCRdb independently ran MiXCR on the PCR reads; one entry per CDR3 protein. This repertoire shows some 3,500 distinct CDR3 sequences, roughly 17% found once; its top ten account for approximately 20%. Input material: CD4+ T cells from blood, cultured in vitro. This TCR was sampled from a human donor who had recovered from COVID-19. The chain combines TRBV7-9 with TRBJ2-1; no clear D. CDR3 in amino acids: CASSLAGEQFF. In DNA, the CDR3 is TGTGCCAGCAGCTTAGCAGGTGAGCAGTTCTTC.